Listed here is a single T cell receptor (beta chain). Sequencing used immunoSEQ multiplex PCR; TCRdb keeps in-frame clones, though not all of them. The data contain approximately 120,000 clones, just under 90% of them seen just once; the ten biggest clones take up around 1.1%. This entry belongs to a study of blood T cell repertoires in COVID-19. Germline V CDR1 and CDR2: MDHEN, SYDVKM. The CDR3 is 18 amino acids. The trim removed 3 bases at V and 0 bases at J, leaving 8 bases unmatched. The source material was peripheral blood. The receptor was derived from a human donor in a cohort sampled during active COVID-19. The chain uses TRBV28 and TRBJ1-3; 10 positions agree with TRBD1. The CDR3: CASSLGQGMGNSGNTIYF. In DNA form, the CDR3 reads TGTGCCAGCAGTTTGGGACAGGGGATGGGAAACTCTGGAAACACCATATATTTT.